A selection of T cell receptor beta chains follows, all from one sample in a study of blood T cell repertoires in COVID-19. The protocol was immunoSEQ multiplex PCR, while the TCRdb copy is restricted to in-frame clones and leaves out a portion. Of approximately 150,000 clones detected, 70% to 90% appear once; the ten largest clones hold more than 5%. The sample taken for sequencing was peripheral blood. The source of these receptors is a woman between 50 and 59 years old with COVID-19, enrolled during active disease. CDR3s include the opening cysteine and the closing phenylalanine or tryptophan. A D gene is named only where the DNA matches it firmly. Where a row states a size, it is once, few, many or the class of an expanded clone; other rows omit it.

>TRBJ2-3|TRBV3-1/TRBV3-2|few|TRBD2
CASSPLGTSGGDTQYF
TGTGCCAGCAGCCCCCTAGGAACTAGCGGGGGTGATACGCAGTATTTT
>TRBJ1-1|TRBV5-1|-|-
CASSLPNLDTEAFF
TGCGCCAGCAGCTTGCCAAACTTGGACACTGAAGCTTTCTTT
>TRBJ1-4|TRBV11-3|-|TRBD1
CASSSGQAGEKLFF
TGTGCCAGCAGCTCGGGACAGGCAGGAGAAAAACTGTTTTTT
>TRBJ1-3|TRBV9|-|-
CASSVEVDWNTIYF
TGTGCCAGCAGCGTAGAGGTGGACTGGAACACCATATATTTT
>TRBJ2-6|TRBV6-6|-|TRBD1
CASSNGQGSGANVLTF
TGTGCCAGCAGTAATGGACAGGGCTCTGGGGCCAACGTCCTGACTTTC
>TRBJ2-3|TRBV27|-|TRBD1
CASSLSSDRGQSDTQYF
TGTGCCAGCAGTTTATCTTCGGACAGGGGGCAATCAGATACGCAGTATTTT
>TRBJ2-1|TRBV30|-|-
CAWSILSGLSSYNEQFF
TGTGCCTGGAGCATACTTAGCGGTTTAAGCTCCTACAATGAGCAGTTCTTC
>TRBJ2-3|TRBV5-1|-|TRBD1
CASSPGQGSTDTQYF
TGCGCCAGCAGCCCCGGACAGGGCAGCACAGATACGCAGTATTTT
>TRBJ2-1|TRBV27|-|-
CASSAGGEQFF
TGTGCCAGCAGTGCAGGGGGGGAGCAGTTCTTC
>TRBJ2-1|TRBV6-5|-|-
CASTPGGEYNEQFF
TGTGCCAGCACCCCGGGGGGCGAGTACAATGAGCAGTTCTTC
>TRBJ1-4|TRBV7-9|-|TRBD1
CASSSRTGWAEKLFF
TGTGCCAGCAGCTCGCGGACAGGTTGGGCTGAAAAACTGTTTTTT
>TRBJ2-2|TRBV9|-|-
CASSLQAGNTGELFF
TGTGCCAGCAGCCTCCAGGCGGGGAACACCGGGGAGCTGTTTTTT
>TRBJ2-1|TRBV7-3|few|-
CASSDSGTYNEQFF
TGTGCCAGCAGCGACTCCGGGACCTACAATGAGCAGTTCTTC
>TRBJ2-1|TRBV19|once|TRBD1
CASSTLQGDASYNEQFF
TGTGCCAGTAGTACCCTGCAGGGGGACGCCTCCTACAATGAGCAGTTCTTC
>TRBJ1-3|TRBV11-3|-|-
CASSSPVGNTIYF
TGTGCCAGCAGCTCCCCCGTGGGAAACACCATATATTTT
>TRBJ1-2|TRBV28|-|-
CASSPGQNYGYTF
TGTGCCAGCAGTCCCGGACAGAACTATGGCTACACCTTC
>TRBJ2-7|TRBV7-3|-|-
CASSLRGGESYEQYF
TGTGCCAGCAGCTTACGCGGCGGCGAGTCCTACGAGCAGTACTTC
>TRBJ1-2|TRBV10-2|once|TRBD1
CASSPYDRDGYTF
TGCGCCAGCAGTCCCTACGACAGGGATGGCTACACCTTC
>TRBJ2-2|TRBV7-9|-|TRBD2
CASRKRGGDTGELFF
TGTGCCAGCAGAAAGCGGGGGGGCGACACCGGGGAGCTGTTTTTT
>TRBJ2-7|TRBV4-1|few|-
CASSHARGEQYF
TGCGCCAGCAGCCATGCCCGGGGGGAGCAGTACTTC
>TRBJ2-5|TRBV4-1|-|-
CASSQLETQYF
TGCGCCAGCAGCCAACTGGAGACCCAGTACTTC
>TRBJ2-7|TRBV7-2|-|TRBD1
CASSLWDSTYEQYF
TGTGCCAGCAGCTTATGGGACAGTACCTACGAGCAGTACTTC
>TRBJ1-4|TRBV5-1|-|-
CASSLGATTNEKLFF
TGCGCCAGCAGCTTGGGGGCCACAACTAATGAAAAACTGTTTTTT
>TRBJ2-7|TRBV29-1|-|TRBD2
CSVQTSGGHSYEQYF
TGCAGCGTTCAGACTAGCGGGGGGCACTCCTACGAGCAGTACTTC
>TRBJ2-3|TRBV6-5|-|TRBD2
CASRTGGPYDTQYF
TGTGCCAGCAGGACGGGGGGGCCTTACGATACGCAGTATTTT